Listed here are 14 T cell receptor beta chains from one sample, sequenced in a study of spatial heterogeneity in lung cancer. Study-wide findings and caveats: Tumor mutation count correlated with how many alpha and beta TCRs expanded intratumorally.

Time point reported: sample taken at primary tumor resection. For these TCRs, the target antigens are not known. Each CDR3 protein gets one entry after TCRdb re-called the 5' RACE reads with MiXCR. The sample yields 10,000 to 15,000 distinct CDR3 sequences, 5.5% to 8.5% seen once. The sample here was lung tumor tissue, taken at surgery. The receptors originated from a female donor with early-stage non-small cell lung cancer.

Relative to its sample, this clonotype is medium-sized. The chain uses TRBV30 and TRBJ2-7; 10 bases are shared with TRBD2. The germline CDR1 and CDR2 sequences are GTSNPN and SVGIG (reference sequence). The CDR3 has 13 residues. V dropped 5 bases and J dropped 6; count of bases not matched to a gene: 7. The CDR3 DNA is TGTGCCTGGGGTGGACTAGCGGTTGTCGAGCAGTACTTC. This sequence encodes CAWGGLAVVEQYF.

This clonotype counts as medium-sized. Here the CDR3 reads CSASGQPYEQYF. In nucleotides, the CDR3 is TGCAGTGCTTCGGGACAGCCCTACGAGCAGTACTTC. The chain joins TRBV20-1 to TRBJ2-7; 7 bases agree with TRBD1. Germline values: CDR1 DFQATT, CDR2 SNEGSKA (reference sequence). The CDR3 has 12 residues. V lost 5 bases and J lost 2; bases outside the gene matches: 3.

This clonotype was found a few times. The rearrangement joins TRBV3-1 to TRBJ2-3; unclear D gene. Between the trimmed V and J ends, which lost 4 bases and 1 base, there was a span of 9 bases. The CDR3 length is 14 residues. The germline CDR1 and CDR2 sequences are LGHDT and YNNKEL (reference sequence). CDR3 residues: CASSPHSGTDTQYF. The CDR3 bases are TGTGCCAGCAGCCCTCACTCGGGCACAGATACGCAGTATTTT.

This clonotype was counted ten times or more. CDR3 nucleotides: TGTGCCAGCAGCATCCGGGACAGTAGCAATCAGCCCCAGCATTTT. It yields the protein CASSIRDSSNQPQHF. This chain joins TRBV6-2 or TRBV6-3 and TRBJ1-5; 7 bases map to TRBD1. V lost 6 bases to trimming and J lost 0 bases; unmatched junction nucleotides: 5. Germline assignment: CDR1 MNHEY and CDR2 SVGEGT. The CDR3 spans 15 residues.

This clonotype was detected many times. The CDR3 sequence: CASSQRTEAFF. For the CDR3, the DNA is TGTGCCAGCAGCCAGCGCACTGAAGCTTTCTTT. This chain links TRBV3-1 with TRBJ1-1; D ambiguous. The germline V gene has CDR1 LGHDT and CDR2 YNNKEL (reference sequence). Deletions cut 3 bases from V and 4 bases from J, with 3 bases between. This CDR3 has 11 residues. Looking up the rest from reference TRBV3-1 and TRBJ1-1 gives the full variable domain: DTAVSQTPKYLVTQMGNDKSIKCEQNLGHDTMYWYKQDSKKFLKIMFSYNNKELIINETVPNRFSPKSPDKAHLNLHINSLELGDSAVYFCASSQRTEAFFGQGTRLTVV.

This clonotype appeared a few times. This rearrangement joins TRBV7-2 to TRBJ2-7, with a tentative D call TRBD1 (6 bases). The V gene's germline CDR1 is SGHTA and CDR2 FQGNSA. The CDR3 extends over 11 amino acids. V was pared by 5 bases and J by 7 bases, with 9 bases between. Here the CDR3 reads CASSLRGEQYF. CDR3 in DNA: TGTGCCAGCAGCCTAAGGGGGGAGCAGTACTTC.

V is TRBV6-5 and J is TRBJ2-7, with 14 nucleotides matching TRBD2. This CDR3 spans 16 amino acids. From germline, CDR1 is MNHEY and CDR2 SVGAGI. V lost 5 bases to trimming and J lost 3 bases; unmatched junction nucleotides: 6. As DNA, the CDR3 is TGTGCCAGCAGTCCGGGACTAGCGGGAGAGGGCTACGAGCAGTACTTC. Protein: CASSPGLAGEGYEQYF.

This clonotype was observed a handful of times. The chain couples TRBV11-2 to TRBJ1-2; TRBD1 might be the D (6 bases). The V gene lost 10 bases and the J gene lost 8 bases, with 14 bases spanning the gap. CDR1 is SGHAT, CDR2 FQNNGV, per germline. The CDR3 sequence is 11 residues long. This CDR3 reads CAIGGLRGYTF. CDR3 in DNA: TGTGCCATCGGGGGCCTTCGGGGCTACACCTTC. Full variable domain (remainder filled in from reference TRBV11-2 and TRBJ1-2): EAGVAQSPRYKIIEKRQSVAFWCNPISGHATLYWYQQILGQGPKLLIQFQNNGVVDDSQLPKDRFSAERLKGVDSTLKIQPAKLEDSAVYLCAIGGLRGYTFGSGTRLTVV.

In this sample, this clonotype is medium-sized (0.01 to 0.1%). V and J are TRBV20-1 and TRBJ1-2; D not resolved. CDR1 DFQATT and CDR2 SNEGSKA come from the germline V gene (reference sequence). V gave up 0 bases and J gave up 2 bases, with 7 bases separating them. This CDR3 has 13 amino acids. The CDR3 DNA follows: TGCAGTGCTAGAGATCCCGAAAACTATGGCTACACCTTC. Translated: CSARDPENYGYTF.

This clonotype was seen repeatedly, ten times or more. The chain joins TRBV18 to TRBJ1-2; D gene uncertain. This CDR3 comprises 12 residues. Trimming took off 2 bases at V and 8 bases at J, with 9 bases between the two ends. Germline V CDR1 and CDR2: KGHSH, LQKENI. CDR3 coding DNA: TGTGCCAGCTCACCAAGGAACGGAGGCTACACCTTC. This translates into CASSPRNGGYTF.

V gene TRBV20-1 combines with J gene TRBJ2-2; D is ambiguous. This CDR3 is 13 amino acids long. CDR1 is DFQATT and CDR2 is SNEGSKA in the germline V gene (reference sequence). Trimming removed 0 bases from V and 8 bases from J, with 10 bases in between. This CDR3 reads CSARDWRRGELFF. The CDR3, as DNA: TGCAGTGCTAGAGATTGGCGGCGGGGGGAGCTGTTTTTT.

This clonotype appeared many times. This chain uses TRBV18 with TRBJ1-4, with D unresolved. There are 11 residues in the CDR3. Germline CDR1 KGHSH, CDR2 LQKENI. V shed 2 bases and J shed 7 bases, with 2 bases lying between them. The CDR3 nucleotides are TGTGCCAGCTCACCAGGTGAAAAACTGTTTTTT. Translating it yields CASSPGEKLFF.

The chain links TRBV7-2 to TRBJ2-7; 11 bases line up with TRBD1. Unmatched junction bases numbered 9, after V lost 6 bases and J lost 5 bases. The CDR3 is 15 residues long. From germline, CDR1 is SGHTA and CDR2 FQGNSA. CDR3 in amino acids: CASSFPGTGGNEQYF. The CDR3 DNA reads TGTGCCAGCAGTTTCCCCGGGACAGGGGGTAACGAGCAGTACTTC. Complete variable domain (other parts from reference TRBV7-2 and TRBJ2-7): GAGVSQSPSNKVTEKGKDVELRCDPISGHTALYWYRQSLGQGLEFLIYFQGNSAPDKSGLPSDRFSAERTGGSVSTLTIQRTQQEDSAVYLCASSFPGTGGNEQYFGPGTRLTVT.

This clonotype was picked up many times. This CDR3 reads CASSPILTGMNTEAFF. In nucleotides, the CDR3 is TGTGCCAGCAGTCCTATATTAACAGGGATGAACACTGAAGCTTTCTTT. The gene calls are TRBV28 and TRBJ1-1, with a weak D call TRBD1 (6 bases). Germline assignment: CDR1 MDHEN and CDR2 SYDVKM. The CDR3 spans 16 residues. Trimming cost V 5 bases and J 0 bases, with 16 bases left between them.